This T cell receptor beta chain was captured in a study of T cells in localized non-small cell lung cancer. Findings of the study overall: There were a median roughly 60 of the top 100 tumor clones appearing in adjacent lung.

The CDR3 is made up of 17 amino acids. V gave up 8 bases and J gave up 5 bases; unmatched junction bases: 14. Germline-derived CDR1 and CDR2 are LNHNV and YYDKDF (reference sequence). The repertoire was sequenced with immunoSEQ multiplex PCR; TCRdb's copy has only in-frame clones and lacks some. The sample records some 24,000 clones, about 93% being singletons. This clone has just one count. Antigen unknown. This specimen was peripheral blood, taken before any cancer treatment. The receptor was isolated from a woman aged 40 to 75 with stage I lung adenocarcinoma. V is TRBV15 and J is TRBJ2-3, with TRBD1 identical over 12 bases. The CDR3 DNA follows: TGTGCCACCGCAGAACTATACGGGACAGGGGGCAAAGATACGCAGTATTTT. It is translated as CATAELYGTGGKDTQYF.